Below, 27 T cell receptor beta chains from the same sample are listed, as sequenced in a study of Ad26.COV2.S vaccination and SARS-CoV-2 variants. This sample's treatment: around 19 received Ad26.COV2.S at low or high dose, single or two shots; about 5 received placebo; per-sample allocation not given. The samples were gathered on day 63 after the first injection of vaccine or placebo. Here immunoSEQ multiplex PCR was the method, and the copy in TCRdb shows in-frame clones only, minus some. Found here are about 420,000 clones, roughly 88% of them singletons; the top ten hold 3.6%. The sequencing used peripheral blood, collected in a trial of Ad26.COV2.S vaccine versus placebo. The source is a person aged 18-65 years who received the Ad26.COV2.S COVID-19 vaccine or a placebo.

The chain recombines TRBV7-9 with TRBJ2-5; D remains unclear. The CDR3 length is 13 residues. The ends were cut back, 7 bases at V and 2 bases at J, with 11 bases in the middle. CDR1 and CDR2 from the germline V gene are SEHNR and FQNEAQ (reference sequence). The CDR3, as DNA: TGTGCCAGCATAAGAGACTCGCAAGAGACCCAGTACTTC. Its protein is CASIRDSQETQYF. The variable domain in full, with the rest retrieved from reference TRBV7-9 and TRBJ2-5, is DTGVSQNPRHKITKRGQNVTFRCDPISEHNRLYWYRQTLGQGPEFLTYFQNEAQLEKSRLLSDRFSAERPKGSFSTLEIQRTEQGDSAMYLCASIRDSQETQYFGPGTRLLVL.

The CDR3 DNA reads as TGTGCCAGCAGTTACTCTTCCGGACTCACCGGGGAGCTGTTTTTT. Protein sequence: CASSYSSGLTGELFF. The chain joins TRBV6-2 or TRBV6-3 to TRBJ2-2; D is possibly TRBD2 (5 bases). Trimming left V 0 bases short and J 4 bases short, with 9 bases between. This CDR3 contains 15 residues. Germline CDR1 reads MNHEY; CDR2 reads SVGEGT.

The rearrangement joins TRBV3-1 (or the pseudogene TRBV3-2) to TRBJ2-7; weak D call: TRBD1 (7 bases). The CDR3 length is 12 residues. Germline V gene lookup returns CDR1 LGHDT and CDR2 YNNKEL (reference sequence). The V and J ends lost 4 bases and 7 bases respectively, with 11 bases between them. The CDR3, as DNA: TGTGCCAGCAGCCCACAGGGGAGGGAGCAGTACTTC. Its translation is CASSPQGREQYF.

In the case of this clone: Other nucleotide sequences from this sample produce the same CDR3. This sequence joins TRBV9 and TRBJ1-2; D might be TRBD1 (5 bases). The CDR3 length is 12 residues. V was cut by 2 bases and J by 8 bases, with 10 bases left in between. Germline values: CDR1 SGDLS, CDR2 YYNGEE. CDR3 nucleotides: TGTGCCAGCAGCGTGTCAGGGCGGGGCTACACCTTC. This encodes CASSVSGRGYTF.

V and J are TRBV6-5 and TRBJ1-1, with 9 bases matching TRBD1. The CDR3 sequence is 15 residues long. J was trimmed by 4 bases and V by 10 bases; bases with no gene match: 13. Germline V gives CDR1 MNHEY, CDR2 SVGAGI. The CDR3 DNA sequence: TGTGCCACCGATTGGACAGGGGCGGTGGCCACTGAAGCTTTCTTT. It is translated as CATDWTGAVATEAFF.

For this clone: An end of the junction does not agree with germline; a read error may underlie this. The chain carries TRBV6-2 or TRBV6-3 and TRBJ2-7; D might be TRBD1 (8 bases). This CDR3 has 12 amino acids. CDR1 and CDR2 (germline): MNHEY, SVGEGT. In nucleotides, the CDR3 is TGTGCCAGCAGTTACAGCGGGGACAGGAACTTATTC. Its translation is CASSYSGDRNLF.

The rearrangement joins TRBV28 to TRBJ2-7; 9 bases align to TRBD1. V lost 5 bases, J lost 4 bases, and 9 bases stayed unmatched. Germline lookup yields CDR1 MDHEN and CDR2 SYDVKM. The CDR3 is 15 amino acids. CDR3 nucleotides: TGTGCCAGCAGTCCTATAGGGGGACAGGGTTACGAGCAGTACTTC. Translated, it gives CASSPIGGQGYEQYF.

The J gene is TRBJ2-4, the V gene TRBV6-2 or TRBV6-3, with D unclear. Looked up from germline, CDR1 is MNHEY and CDR2 is SVGEGT. The CDR3 has 15 amino acids. V shed 2 bases and J shed 2 bases, with 10 bases lying between them. The CDR3 region has the DNA TGTGCCAGCAGTTACGTACAATCGACCAAAAACATTCAGTACTTC. It translates to CASSYVQSTKNIQYF.

This clone was counted between two and nine times. This rearrangement joins TRBV2 to TRBJ2-5; possible D gene TRBD1, 7 bases. The V end was cut by 11 bases, the J end by 2 bases, with 15 bases between. The V gene's germline CDR1 is SNHLY and CDR2 FYNNEI. The CDR3 extends over 13 amino acids. The CDR3, as DNA: TGTGCCGTGAGGACAGGAGGGCAAGAGACCCAGTACTTC. Residues: CAVRTGGQETQYF.

This clone was recorded only once. The chain has TRBV10-3 and TRBJ1-5; D gene uncertain. Trimming shortened V by 2 bases and J by 3 bases, and 5 bases separated the two germline ends. CDR1 and CDR2 (germline): ENHRY, SYGVKD. This CDR3 is built from 13 residues. The CDR3 is CAISEGPNQPQHF. The CDR3 coding sequence is TGTGCCATCAGTGAGGGGCCCAATCAGCCCCAGCATTTT.

This sequence joins TRBV5-5 and TRBJ2-7, with 7 bases that match TRBD1. The length of the CDR3 is 14 residues. Unmatched junction bases numbered 7, after V lost 4 bases and J lost 3 bases. CDR1 and CDR2 (germline): SGHKS, YYEKEE (reference sequence). CDR3 DNA: TGTGCCAGCAGCCCCCCGACAGGGCGCTACGAGCAGTACTTC. Translated, it gives CASSPPTGRYEQYF.

The rearrangement joins TRBV4-3 to TRBJ2-2; 11 positions match TRBD2. The CDR3 is made up of 17 amino acids. Germline V gene sequence: CDR1 LGHNA, CDR2 YSLEER. J lost 1 base, V lost 0 bases, and 1 base had no gene match. CDR3 sequence reads: CASSQEGLAGNTGELFF. CDR3 bases: TGCGCCAGCAGCCAAGAAGGACTAGCGGGGAACACCGGGGAGCTGTTTTTT.

The chain has TRBV2 and TRBJ2-5; 7 bases align to TRBD2. In germline, CDR1 is SNHLY, CDR2 FYNNEI. This CDR3 contains 14 residues. V lost 5 bases and J lost 2; bases outside the gene matches: 5. For the CDR3, the DNA is TGTGCCAGCAGTCCTCGCGGGGGACAAGAGACCCAGTACTTC. Residues: CASSPRGGQETQYF.

The CDR3 is CASSEWSSDNSPLHF. The CDR3 bases are TGTGCCAGCAGTGAATGGTCGTCAGATAATTCACCCCTCCACTTT. The chain couples TRBV25-1 to TRBJ1-6, with D hard to call. V lost 1 base and J 5 bases, leaving 9 bases between the germline ends. Germline CDR1 and CDR2: MGHDK and SYGVNS. The CDR3 runs to 15 residues. Using reference TRBV25-1 and TRBJ1-6 for the parts outside the CDR3, the full variable domain is EADIYQTPRYLVIGTGKKITLECSQTMGHDKMYWYQQDPGMELHLIHYSYGVNSTEKGDLSSESTVSRIRTEHFPLTLESARPSHTSQYLCASSEWSSDNSPLHFGNGTRLTVT.

V and J are TRBV9 and TRBJ2-6; 8 positions agree with TRBD2. V was clipped by 0 bases and J by 0 bases; unmatched bases: 8. The CDR3 runs 19 residues. Germline CDR1 reads SGDLS; CDR2 reads YYNGEE. The CDR3 region is CASSVAVGLAGSGANVLTF. The CDR3 nucleotides are TGTGCCAGCAGCGTAGCTGTGGGGCTAGCGGGCTCTGGGGCCAACGTCCTGACTTTC.

The chain couples TRBV5-1 to TRBJ2-1; 13 bases map to TRBD2. The ends lost 4 bases at V and 5 bases at J; junction bases unmatched: 6. CDR1 is SGHRS, CDR2 YFSETQ, per germline. There are 16 residues in the CDR3. This chain's CDR3 is CASSRWTSGGDNEQFF. DNA for the CDR3: TGCGCCAGCAGCCGGTGGACTAGCGGGGGAGACAATGAGCAGTTCTTC.

The rearrangement uses TRBV6-5 and TRBJ1-5; a possible D gene is TRBD1 (6 bases). Germline CDR1 and CDR2: MNHEY and SVGAGI. The germline V and J ends were trimmed by 3 bases and 3 bases, with 9 bases remaining between them. The CDR3 is 14 amino acids. The CDR3 here is CASSYGQTNQPQHF. CDR3 DNA: TGTGCCAGCAGTTATGGACAGACCAATCAGCCCCAGCATTTT.

V gene TRBV20-1 combines with J gene TRBJ2-4, with 10 bases identical to TRBD1. V was clipped by 3 bases and J by 0 bases; unmatched bases: 11. CDR1 is DFQATT, CDR2 SNEGSKA, per germline (reference sequence). The CDR3 is made up of 18 amino acids. The CDR3 protein is CSASPTGGRDLAKNIQYF. The CDR3 region has the DNA TGCAGTGCTAGTCCGACAGGGGGCCGGGACCTAGCCAAAAACATTCAGTACTTC.

The chain is built from TRBV6-5 and TRBJ1-2; 9 bases are a match to TRBD1. The trim removed 7 bases at V and 2 bases at J, leaving 8 bases unmatched. The CDR3 length is 15 residues. The germline V gene encodes CDR1 MNHEY and CDR2 SVGAGI. The CDR3 DNA sequence: TGTGCCAGCACCCACCGGGACAGGGACAACTATGGCTACACCTTC. This codes for CASTHRDRDNYGYTF.

The chain employs TRBV4-1 and TRBJ1-2; 10 nucleotides align to TRBD1. The CDR3 has 16 amino acids. The V segment lost 1 base and the J segment 6 bases; nucleotides outside the gene matches: 8. The germline CDR1 and CDR2 sequences are MGHRA and YSYEKL. The CDR3 sequence is CASSQVPGQGSHGYTF. The CDR3 DNA reads as TGCGCCAGCAGCCAAGTCCCGGGACAGGGGTCTCATGGCTACACCTTC.

The V and J genes are TRBV28 and TRBJ1-2; perhaps TRBD1 as D (5 bases). There are 13 residues in the CDR3. V was shortened by 6 bases and J by 3 bases, with 11 bases between the two germline ends. CDR1 is MDHEN, CDR2 SYDVKM, per germline. The CDR3 protein is CASSPQDDYGYTF. The CDR3 region has the DNA TGTGCCAGCAGCCCACAGGATGACTATGGCTACACCTTC.

The rearrangement links TRBV7-9 to TRBJ2-3; TRBD1 aligns across 8 bases. The CDR3 runs to 16 residues. The J segment lost 3 bases and the V segment lost 4 bases, leaving 9 bases of the junction unmatched. Germline V CDR1 and CDR2: SEHNR, FQNEAQ (reference sequence). The CDR3 nucleotides read TGTGCCAGCAGCTCTCTGAATGGACAGGGAACAGATACGCAGTATTTT. Encoded protein: CASSSLNGQGTDTQYF.

This chain connects TRBV2 to TRBJ1-4, with D unclear. CDR3 length equals 16 residues. Trimming stripped 2 bases from V and 7 bases from J, with 17 bases between. The germline V gene has CDR1 SNHLY and CDR2 FYNNEI. The CDR3 here is CASSETRPWRSEKLFF. DNA of the CDR3: TGTGCCAGCAGTGAAACTCGGCCCTGGAGGAGTGAAAAACTGTTTTTT.

The CDR3 loop reads CASSSLRIVGSYGYTF. The CDR3 coding sequence is TGTGCCAGCAGTTCCCTACGTATCGTCGGGAGCTATGGCTACACCTTC. V gene TRBV27 combines with J gene TRBJ1-2, with unresolved D. The CDR3 totals 16 residues. Germline V gene data show CDR1 as MNHEY and CDR2 as SMNVEV (reference sequence). Between the trimmed V and J ends, which lost 4 bases and 4 bases, there was a span of 19 bases.

The chain recombines TRBV3-1 (or the pseudogene TRBV3-2) with TRBJ1-2; D not resolved. Germline-derived CDR1 and CDR2 are LGHDT and YNNKEL (reference sequence). The germline V and J ends were trimmed by 5 bases and 11 bases, with 24 bases remaining between them. This CDR3 has 15 amino acids. The CDR3, as DNA: TGTGCCAGCAGCTCTTCAAGGAGGTGGGTGGAGTGGTACACCTTC. Protein product: CASSSSRRWVEWYTF.

The chain carries TRBV4-3 and TRBJ2-4, with D possibly matching TRBD1 (6 bases). CDR1 and CDR2 (germline): LGHNA, YSLEER. The CDR3 consists of 17 residues. Trimming stripped 5 bases from V and 1 base from J, with 18 bases between. The CDR3 loop is CASSGWTVAGAKNIQYF. Here the CDR3 DNA reads TGCGCCAGCAGCGGCTGGACAGTCGCAGGCGCCAAAAACATTCAGTACTTC.

The chain carries TRBV5-6 and TRBJ1-2; 7 nucleotides match TRBD1. V trimming: 5 bases; J trimming: 7 bases; junction bases outside the gene matches: 8. The CDR3 consists of 13 residues. Germline V gene data show CDR1 as SGHDT and CDR2 as YYEEEE. CDR3 bases: TGTGCCAGCAGAAAGACAGGGAGTGGTGGCTACACCTTC. It encodes CASRKTGSGGYTF.